This TCR beta chain was identified in a study of T cells in Graves' hyperthyroidism and ophthalmopathy. For Graves' hyperthyroidism to be stable, ophthalmopathy could not progress within 18 months. Patients were aged 18 to 65, had disease duration under 2 months, and had newly diagnosed hyperthyroidism. Each 10 ml fresh peripheral blood draw supplied the PBMCs. Researchers amplified the TCR beta CDR3 regions from RNA transcripts. The HTBI set primed first-round TCR CDR3 RT-PCR. TCRdb fed the multiplex PCR reads into MiXCR, producing one record per CDR3 protein. The sample lists roughly 300,000 distinct CDR3 sequences, roughly a fifth occurring once. The CDR3 has 13 amino acids. V lost 7 bases, J lost 8 bases, and 14 bases lay in between. Looked up from germline, CDR1 is LGHDT and CDR2 is YNNKEL (reference sequence).

Sequencing used blood. This TCR derives from a woman between 45 and 60 years old with Graves' hyperthyroidism. The rearrangement uses TRBV3-1 and TRBJ1-4; D gene ambiguous. CDR3 region: CASTGPEREKLFF. CDR3 coding DNA: TGTGCCAGCACGGGCCCGGAGAGAGAAAAACTGTTTTTT.